The present TCR beta chain was sequenced within a study of cytomegalovirus exposure and HLA in healthy donors. Vbeta (60) and Jbeta (13) primers were used in the PCR. Profiling relied on immunoSEQ multiplex PCR, and the TCRdb table lists in-frame clones only, not all of them. Of more than 110,000 clones in the sample, around 84% were seen once. CDR1 and CDR2 (germline): SGHRS, YFSETQ. Trimming at V came to 4 bases and at J to 7 bases, leaving 9 bases not matched to a gene. The CDR3 has 14 residues. This TCR came from a man aged 50 or older in good health and CMV-seronegative. Sequences were obtained from PBMCs. V gene TRBV5-1 combines with J gene TRBJ1-2; 8 positions match TRBD1. The CDR3: CASSADRGDGGYTF. CDR3 nucleotides: TGCGCCAGCAGCGCTGACAGGGGTGACGGTGGCTACACCTTC.